Ten or more counts support the clone carrying this T cell receptor beta chain. The antigen remains unidentified. One end of the junction fails to match germline, which may point to a read error. Generated by immunoSEQ multiplex PCR, the TCRdb table keeps only in-frame clones and is missing some. Altogether approximately 81,000 clones were found in the sample, and no singletons occur. The data were obtained in a study of T cell clonality in common variable immunodeficiency. Whole-study results and caveats: Shared TCRbeta clones were fewer between CVID subjects than controls.

The source material was peripheral blood mononuclear cells. The TCR originated in a person between 18 and 75 years old in good health.

CDR3 in amino acids: CASSLQGGSTDTQYF. Incomplete CDR3 DNA: TGCGCCAGCAGCCTACAGGGGGGCAGCACAGATACG. The genes are TRBV4-2 and TRBJ2-3; the match to TRBD1 covers 8 bases. Read sequence stops 3 residues before the CDR3 end, and the germline J gene provides the missing end. Per germline, CDR1 LGHNA and CDR2 YNFKEQ. The CDR3 sequence is 15 residues long.